This TCR beta chain comes out of a study of blood T cell repertoires in COVID-19. Study-level background: The origin of the acute and convalescent COVID-19 samples was the United States, Italy and Spain.

Trimming cost V 0 bases and J 4 bases, with 9 bases left between them. Germline loops: CDR1 LGHNA, CDR2 YNFKEQ. The CDR3 has 15 amino acids. Authors' methods: The authors estimated nucleated cell counts from reference gene primer amplification. The protocol was immunoSEQ multiplex PCR, while the TCRdb copy is restricted to in-frame clones and leaves out a portion. Clonal size and the V and J genes are those of that table, whereas D and trimming came from the DNA. Here the sample spans about 110,000 clones, roughly four fifths being singletons. This clone was seen only once. The rearrangement joins TRBV4-2 to TRBJ1-4; no definite D call. This receptor was taken from a woman aged 55-69 years with acute or convalescent COVID-19. The sequenced sample consisted of peripheral blood. The DNA of the CDR3 is TGTGCCAGCAGCCAAGAGGGCAGGCTTAATGAAAAACTGTTTTTT. Translation gives CASSQEGRLNEKLFF.